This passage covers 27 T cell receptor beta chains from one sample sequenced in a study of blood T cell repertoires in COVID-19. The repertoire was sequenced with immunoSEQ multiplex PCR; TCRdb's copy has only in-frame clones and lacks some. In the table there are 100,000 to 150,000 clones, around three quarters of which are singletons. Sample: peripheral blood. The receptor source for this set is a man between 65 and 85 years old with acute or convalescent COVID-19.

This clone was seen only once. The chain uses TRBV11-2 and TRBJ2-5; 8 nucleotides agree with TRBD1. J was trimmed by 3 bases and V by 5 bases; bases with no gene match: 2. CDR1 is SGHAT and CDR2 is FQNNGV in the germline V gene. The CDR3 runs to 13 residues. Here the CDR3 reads CASSKDREETQYF. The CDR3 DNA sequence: TGTGCCAGCAGCAAGGACAGGGAAGAGACCCAGTACTTC.

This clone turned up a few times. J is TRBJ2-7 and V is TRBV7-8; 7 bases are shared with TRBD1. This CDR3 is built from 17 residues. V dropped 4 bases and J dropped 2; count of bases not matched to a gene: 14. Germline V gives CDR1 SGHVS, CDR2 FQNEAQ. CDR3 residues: CASSSGTVSMAAYEQYF. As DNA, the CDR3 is TGTGCCAGCAGCTCCGGGACAGTCTCTATGGCGGCCTACGAGCAGTACTTC. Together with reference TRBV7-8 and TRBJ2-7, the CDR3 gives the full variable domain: GAGVSQSPRYKVAKRGQDVALRCDPISGHVSLFWYQQALGQGPEFLTYFQNEAQLDKSGLPSDRFFAERPEGSVSTLKIQRTQQEDSAVYLCASSSGTVSMAAYEQYFGPGTRLTVT.

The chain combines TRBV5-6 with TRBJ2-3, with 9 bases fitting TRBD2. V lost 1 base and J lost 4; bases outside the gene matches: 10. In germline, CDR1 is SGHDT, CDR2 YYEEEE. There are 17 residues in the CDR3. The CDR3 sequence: CASSLFGRRGGPDTQYF. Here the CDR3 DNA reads TGTGCCAGCAGCTTGTTTGGTCGGCGGGGGGGCCCAGATACGCAGTATTTT.

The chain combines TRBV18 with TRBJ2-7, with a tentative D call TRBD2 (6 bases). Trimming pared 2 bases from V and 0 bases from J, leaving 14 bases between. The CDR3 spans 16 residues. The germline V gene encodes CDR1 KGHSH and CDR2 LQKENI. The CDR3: CASSPLDYHSSYEQYF. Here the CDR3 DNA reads TGTGCCAGCTCACCATTGGACTATCATAGCTCCTACGAGCAGTACTTC.

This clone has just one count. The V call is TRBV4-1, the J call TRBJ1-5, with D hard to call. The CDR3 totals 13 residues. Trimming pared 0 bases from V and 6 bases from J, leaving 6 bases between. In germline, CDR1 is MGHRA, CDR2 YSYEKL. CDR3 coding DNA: TGCGCCAGCAGCCAAGATCCGGGTCAGCCCCAGCATTTT. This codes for CASSQDPGQPQHF.

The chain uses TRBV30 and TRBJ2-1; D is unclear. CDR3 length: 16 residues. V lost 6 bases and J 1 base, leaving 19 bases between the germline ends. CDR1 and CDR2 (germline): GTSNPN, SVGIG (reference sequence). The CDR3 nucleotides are TGTGCCTGTACTTCCGCGGTCCGGATTTCCTACAATGAGCAGTTCTTC. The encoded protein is CACTSAVRISYNEQFF.

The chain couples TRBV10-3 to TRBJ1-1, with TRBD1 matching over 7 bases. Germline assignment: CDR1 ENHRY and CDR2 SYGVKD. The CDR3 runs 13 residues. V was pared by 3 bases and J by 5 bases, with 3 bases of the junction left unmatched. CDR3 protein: CAISDTGDTEAFF. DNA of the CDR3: TGTGCCATCAGTGACACAGGGGATACTGAAGCTTTCTTT.

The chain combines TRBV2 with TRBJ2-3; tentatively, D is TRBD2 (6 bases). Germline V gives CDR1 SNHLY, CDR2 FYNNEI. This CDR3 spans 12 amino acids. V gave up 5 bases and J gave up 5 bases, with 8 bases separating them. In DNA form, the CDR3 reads TGTGCCAGCAGTCGGAGGGAAGATACGCAGTATTTT. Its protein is CASSRREDTQYF.

The CDR3: CASSQGLGIHQPQHF. DNA for the CDR3: TGCGCCAGCAGCCAAGGGCTCGGGATCCATCAGCCCCAGCATTTT. The chain employs TRBV4-1 and TRBJ1-5; no reliable D call. The CDR3 runs to 15 residues. In germline, CDR1 is MGHRA, CDR2 YSYEKL. The V and J ends lost 1 base and 5 bases respectively, with 12 bases between them.

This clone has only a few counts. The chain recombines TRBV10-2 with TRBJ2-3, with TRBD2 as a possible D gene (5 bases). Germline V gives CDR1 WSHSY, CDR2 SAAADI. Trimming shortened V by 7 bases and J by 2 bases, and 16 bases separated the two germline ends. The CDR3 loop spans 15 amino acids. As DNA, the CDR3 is TGCGCCAGCACTACGCCGGGCCGGGACACAGATACGCAGTATTTT. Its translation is CASTTPGRDTDTQYF.

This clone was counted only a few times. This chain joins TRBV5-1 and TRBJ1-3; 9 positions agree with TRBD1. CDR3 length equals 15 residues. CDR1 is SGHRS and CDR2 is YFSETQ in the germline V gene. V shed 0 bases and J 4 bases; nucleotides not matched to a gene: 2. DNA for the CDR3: TGCGCCAGCAGCTTGGACAGGGGGCTGGGAAACACCATATATTTT. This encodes CASSLDRGLGNTIYF.

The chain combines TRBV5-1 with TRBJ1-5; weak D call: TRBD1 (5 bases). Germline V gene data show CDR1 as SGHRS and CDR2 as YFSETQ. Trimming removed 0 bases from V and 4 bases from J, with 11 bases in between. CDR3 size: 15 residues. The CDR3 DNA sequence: TGCGCCAGCAGCTTGGGTGACAGTCCAAATCAGCCCCAGCATTTT. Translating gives CASSLGDSPNQPQHF.

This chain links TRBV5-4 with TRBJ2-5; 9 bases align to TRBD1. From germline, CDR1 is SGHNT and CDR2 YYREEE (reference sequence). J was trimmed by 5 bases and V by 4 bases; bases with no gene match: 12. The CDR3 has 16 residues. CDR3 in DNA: TGTGCCAGCAGCGCAACAAGGACAGGGGTCACCGAGACCCAGTACTTC. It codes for CASSATRTGVTETQYF. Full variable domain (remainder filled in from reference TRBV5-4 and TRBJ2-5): ETGVTQSPTHLIKTRGQQVTLRCSSQSGHNTVSWYQQALGQGPQFIFQYYREEENGRGNFPPRFSGLQFPNYSSELNVNALELDDSALYLCASSATRTGVTETQYFGPGTRLLVL.

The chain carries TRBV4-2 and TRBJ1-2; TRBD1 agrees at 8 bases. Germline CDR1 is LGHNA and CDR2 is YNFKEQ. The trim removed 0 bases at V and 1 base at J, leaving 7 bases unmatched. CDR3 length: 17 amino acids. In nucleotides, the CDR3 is TGTGCCAGCAGCCAAGACTTGACAGGGGTCCTTAACTATGGCTACACCTTC. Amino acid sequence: CASSQDLTGVLNYGYTF.

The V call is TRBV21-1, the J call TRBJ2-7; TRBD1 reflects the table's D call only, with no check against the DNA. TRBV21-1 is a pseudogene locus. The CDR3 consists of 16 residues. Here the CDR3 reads CASSKRSPGTHYEQYF. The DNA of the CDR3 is TGTGCCAGCAGCAAAAGGTCCCCCGGGACACACTACGAGCAGTACTTC.

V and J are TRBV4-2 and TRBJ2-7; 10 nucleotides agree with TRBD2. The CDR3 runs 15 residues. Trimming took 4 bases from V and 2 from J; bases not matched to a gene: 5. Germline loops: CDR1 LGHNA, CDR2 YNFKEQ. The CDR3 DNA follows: TGTGCCAGCAGCCTAGAACTAGCGGGACCCTACGAGCAGTACTTC. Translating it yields CASSLELAGPYEQYF.

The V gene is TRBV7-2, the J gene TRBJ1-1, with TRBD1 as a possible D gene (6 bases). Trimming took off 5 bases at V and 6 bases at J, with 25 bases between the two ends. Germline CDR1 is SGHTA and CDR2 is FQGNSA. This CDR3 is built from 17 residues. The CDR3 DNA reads TGTGCCAGCAGCCCCGGGGGGGGCCCGGGCATGATCGCTGAAGCTTTCTTT. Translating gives CASSPGGGPGMIAEAFF.

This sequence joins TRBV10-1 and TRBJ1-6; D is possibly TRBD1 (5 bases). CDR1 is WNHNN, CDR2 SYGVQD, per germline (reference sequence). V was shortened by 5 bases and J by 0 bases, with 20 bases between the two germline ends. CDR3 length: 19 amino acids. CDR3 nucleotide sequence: TGCGCCAGCAGTCCGACAGCACACGGTGGCGGCTCCTATAATTCACCCCTCCACTTT. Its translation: CASSPTAHGGGSYNSPLHF.

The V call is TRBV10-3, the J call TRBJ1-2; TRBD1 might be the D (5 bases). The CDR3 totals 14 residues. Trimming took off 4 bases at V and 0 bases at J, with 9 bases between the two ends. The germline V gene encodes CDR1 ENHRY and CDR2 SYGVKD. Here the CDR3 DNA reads TGTGCCATCAGTGTAGGGGCAGCTAACTATGGCTACACCTTC. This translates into CAISVGAANYGYTF.

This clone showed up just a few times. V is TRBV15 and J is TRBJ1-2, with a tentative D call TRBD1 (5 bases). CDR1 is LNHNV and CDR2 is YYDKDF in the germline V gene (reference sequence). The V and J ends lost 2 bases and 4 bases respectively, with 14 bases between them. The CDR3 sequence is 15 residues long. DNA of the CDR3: TGTGCCACCAGCAGATCAAGGGGCGGAACCTATGGCTACACCTTC. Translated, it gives CATSRSRGGTYGYTF.

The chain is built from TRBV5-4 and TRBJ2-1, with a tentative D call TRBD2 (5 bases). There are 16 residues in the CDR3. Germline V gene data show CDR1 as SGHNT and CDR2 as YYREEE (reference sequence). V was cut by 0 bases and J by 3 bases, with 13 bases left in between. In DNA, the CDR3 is TGTGCCAGCAGCTTGGTGGGATCGGGGTTCTACAATGAGCAGTTCTTC. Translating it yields CASSLVGSGFYNEQFF.

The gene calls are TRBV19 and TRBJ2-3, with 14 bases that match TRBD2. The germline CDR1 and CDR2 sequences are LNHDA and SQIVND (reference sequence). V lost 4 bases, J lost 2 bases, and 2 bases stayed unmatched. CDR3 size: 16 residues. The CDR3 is CASSRGLAGDTDTQYF. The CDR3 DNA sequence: TGTGCCAGTAGTAGGGGACTAGCGGGGGACACAGATACGCAGTATTTT.

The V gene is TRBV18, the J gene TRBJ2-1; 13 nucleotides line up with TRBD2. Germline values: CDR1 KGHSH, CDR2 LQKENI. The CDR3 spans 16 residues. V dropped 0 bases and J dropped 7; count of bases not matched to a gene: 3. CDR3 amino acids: CASSPPGLAGSNEQFF. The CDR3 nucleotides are TGTGCCAGCTCACCACCGGGACTAGCGGGATCGAATGAGCAGTTCTTC.

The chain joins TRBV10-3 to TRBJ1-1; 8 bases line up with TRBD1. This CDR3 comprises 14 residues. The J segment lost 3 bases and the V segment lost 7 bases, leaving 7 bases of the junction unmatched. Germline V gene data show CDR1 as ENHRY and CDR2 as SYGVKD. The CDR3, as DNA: TGTGCCATCAACCCAGGGGGCGGATACACTGAAGCTTTCTTT. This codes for CAINPGGGYTEAFF.

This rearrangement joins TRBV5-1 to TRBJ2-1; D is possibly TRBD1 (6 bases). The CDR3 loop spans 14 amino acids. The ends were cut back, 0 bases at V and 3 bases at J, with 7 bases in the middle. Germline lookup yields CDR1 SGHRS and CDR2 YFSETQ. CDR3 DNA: TGCGCCAGCAGCTTGGGACAGGACTACAATGAGCAGTTCTTC. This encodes CASSLGQDYNEQFF.

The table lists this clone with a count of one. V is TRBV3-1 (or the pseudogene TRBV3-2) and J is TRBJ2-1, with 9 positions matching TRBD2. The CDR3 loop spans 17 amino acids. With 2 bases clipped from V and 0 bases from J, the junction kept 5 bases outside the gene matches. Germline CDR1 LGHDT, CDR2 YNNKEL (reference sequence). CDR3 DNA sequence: TGTGCCAGCAGCCAACCTCCGGGACTAGCCTCCTACAATGAGCAGTTCTTC. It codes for CASSQPPGLASYNEQFF.

This chain's CDR3 is CASSLGPSGTGNIQYF. Here the CDR3 DNA reads TGCGCCAGCAGCTTGGGGCCTAGCGGGACTGGAAACATTCAGTACTTC. V is TRBV5-1 and J is TRBJ2-4; 9 bases are a match to TRBD2. The CDR3 runs to 16 residues. With 0 bases clipped from V and 6 bases from J, the junction kept 7 bases outside the gene matches. CDR1 and CDR2 (germline): SGHRS, YFSETQ.